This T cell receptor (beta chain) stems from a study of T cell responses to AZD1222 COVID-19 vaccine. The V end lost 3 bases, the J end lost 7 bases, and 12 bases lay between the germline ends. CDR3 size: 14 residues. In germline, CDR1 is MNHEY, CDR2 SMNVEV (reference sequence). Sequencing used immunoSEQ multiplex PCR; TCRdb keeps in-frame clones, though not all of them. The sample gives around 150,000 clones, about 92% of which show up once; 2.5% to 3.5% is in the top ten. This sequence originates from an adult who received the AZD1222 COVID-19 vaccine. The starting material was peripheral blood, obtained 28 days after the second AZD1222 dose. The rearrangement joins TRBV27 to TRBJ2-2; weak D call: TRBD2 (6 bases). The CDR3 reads CASSFGGPGGELFF. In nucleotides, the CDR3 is TGTGCCAGCAGTTTCGGGGGTCCCGGCGGGGAGCTGTTTTTT.